A selection of T cell receptor beta chains follows, all from one sample in a study of tumor-infiltrating T cells and Merkel cell polyomavirus. Clones were read by immunoSEQ multiplex PCR, and TCRdb kept only the in-frame ones, dropping some. The data contain more than 20,000 clones, approximately 90% of them singletons. The sequencing input was lymph node tissue. The receptors were gathered from a man in his fifties with Merkel cell carcinoma. Each CDR3 is given with its conserved first and last residue. The D gene is left open where the match is weak. Clone sizes are given selectively: once, few, many, or a class where the clone is expanded.

v_gene	j_gene	abundance	d_gene	CDR3nt	CDR3aa
TRBV7-9	TRBJ2-7	once	NA	TGTGCCAGCAGCCCTCTATTGGTCGAGCAGTACTTC	CASSPLLVEQYF
TRBV7-6	TRBJ2-1	NA	TRBD1	TGTGCCAGCAGCTCAGCCGACAGGGGCTCCTACAATGAGCAGTTCTTC	CASSSADRGSYNEQFF
TRBV7-3	TRBJ1-1	NA	NA	TGTGCAAGCAGCTTACTGGGGGGGGTCGGAGCTTTCTTT	CASSLLGGVGAFF
TRBV9	TRBJ2-5	NA	TRBD2	TGTGCCAGCAGCCTCTATAGCGGGACGGAGACCCAGTACTTC	CASSLYSGTETQYF
TRBV6-4	TRBJ2-1	NA	TRBD1	TGTGCCAGCAGTGACTCGGGACAGTCTAATGAGCAGTTCTTC	CASSDSGQSNEQFF
TRBV7-9	TRBJ2-2	NA	TRBD2	TGTGCCAGCAGCCCATCCGGGCTAGCGGGACGTGGGGGGACCGGGGAGCTGTTTTTT	CASSPSGLAGRGGTGELFF
TRBV7-2	TRBJ2-7	NA	NA	TGTGCCAGCAGCTTGTCACCCCAGGTTTCCTACGAGCAGTACTTC	CASSLSPQVSYEQYF
TRBV2	TRBJ1-2	NA	TRBD1	TGTGCCAGCAGTGATAGTAGGGGGCGCGGTGGCTACACCTTC	CASSDSRGRGGYTF
TRBV7-3	TRBJ2-3	NA	NA	TGTGCCAGCAGCTTAAATCCCTTCGAAAGGCAGGGACACACAGATACGCAGTATTTT	CASSLNPFERQGHTDTQYF
TRBV6-5	TRBJ2-1	NA	NA	TGTGCCAGCAGTTACTCCAGATTGAATGAGCAGTTCTTC	CASSYSRLNEQFF
TRBV28	TRBJ1-2	NA	NA	TGTGCCAGCAGTCAGGGAGGCTATGGCTACACCTTC	CASSQGGYGYTF
TRBV7-2	TRBJ1-5	NA	TRBD1	TGTGCCAGCAGCCGGACAGGGATCTATCAGCCCCAGCATTTT	CASSRTGIYQPQHF
TRBV5-1	TRBJ2-1	NA	TRBD1	TGCGCCAGCAGCTTGTCTCCGGGACAGGGCTACAATGAGCAGTTCTTC	CASSLSPGQGYNEQFF
TRBV6-1	TRBJ1-1	NA	TRBD1	TGTGCCAGCACTCCCAGGGGGCGGATGAACACTGAAGCTTTCTTT	CASTPRGRMNTEAFF
TRBV7-9	TRBJ1-5	NA	NA	TGTGCCAGCAGCTTAGGGGGGGAGCAGCCCCAGCATTTT	CASSLGGEQPQHF
TRBV5-4	TRBJ2-5	NA	NA	TGTGCCAGCACCTCCTCTCGACAGCAAGAGACCCAGTACTTC	CASTSSRQQETQYF
TRBV6-1	TRBJ2-7	NA	NA	TGTGCCAGCAGTGAAGATGGCAACTACGAGCAGTACTTC	CASSEDGNYEQYF
TRBV30	TRBJ1-2	NA	TRBD1	TGTGCCTGGACAGGGGGCGCCTATGGCTACACCTTC	CAWTGGAYGYTF
TRBV28	TRBJ2-7	NA	TRBD1	TGTGCCGGCAATAGACAGGGGGCCTCCTACGAGCAGTACTTC	CAGNRQGASYEQYF
TRBV7-9	TRBJ2-3	NA	NA	TGTGCCAGTCGATCAGGGGCCACAGATACGCAGTATTTT	CASRSGATDTQYF
TRBV6-5	TRBJ2-7	NA	NA	TGTGCCAGCAGGCAAGCAGGGGCCTACGAGCAGTACTTC	CASRQAGAYEQYF
TRBV19	TRBJ1-1	NA	NA	TGTGCCAGTAGTATGTTTGGCGAGGCGACTGAAGCTTTCTTT	CASSMFGEATEAFF
TRBV30	TRBJ1-2	NA	TRBD1	TGTGCCTGGAGTGTACTGACAGGGGGCGCGGATGGCTACACCTTC	CAWSVLTGGADGYTF
TRBV6-4	TRBJ1-2	NA	TRBD1	TGTGCCAGCAGACGAAATTTTGGACAGGGTAACTATGGCTACACCTTC	CASRRNFGQGNYGYTF